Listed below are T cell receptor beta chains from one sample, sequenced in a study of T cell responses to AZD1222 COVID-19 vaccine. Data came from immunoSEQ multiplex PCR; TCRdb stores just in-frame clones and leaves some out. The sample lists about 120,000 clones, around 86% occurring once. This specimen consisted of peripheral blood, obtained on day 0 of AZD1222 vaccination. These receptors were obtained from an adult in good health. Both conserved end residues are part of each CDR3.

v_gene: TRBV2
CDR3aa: CASSAQQGIPRTEAFF

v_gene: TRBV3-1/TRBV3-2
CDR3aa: CASSHQGTDTQYF

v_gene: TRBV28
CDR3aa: CASRGGAYEQYF

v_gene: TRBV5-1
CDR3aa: CASSPRQHMNTEAFF

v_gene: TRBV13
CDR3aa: CASSFPGQGNWYTEAFF

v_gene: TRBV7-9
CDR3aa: CASSSPPGQSSYEQYF

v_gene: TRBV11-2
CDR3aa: CASSFSTGDGYTF

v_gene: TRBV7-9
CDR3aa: CASSPPTYEQYF

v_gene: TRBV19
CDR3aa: CASRETGASGYTF

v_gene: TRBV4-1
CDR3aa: CASSQVPRKTDTIYF

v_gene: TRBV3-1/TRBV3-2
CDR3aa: CASSQDPGFGLAGYEETQYF

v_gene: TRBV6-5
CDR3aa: CASRSGQGGRQTQYF